Shown below are 31 T cell receptor beta chains from a single sample sequenced in a study of blood T cells in healthy people across ages. Then a second PCR, running roughly 6 to 11 cycles, was carried out with a sample-barcoded 5' primer and a J-beta primer mix. TCRdb fed the 5' RACE reads into MiXCR, producing one record per CDR3 protein. The sample carries some 730,000 distinct CDR3 sequences, about 20% recorded once. The source material was blood. These TCRs come from a man between 65 and 85 years old in good health.

The chain has TRBV12-3 or TRBV12-4 and TRBJ1-2; no reliable D call. The V gene lost 7 bases and the J gene lost 5 bases, with 17 bases spanning the gap. The CDR3 spans 14 residues. The CDR3 DNA sequence: TGTGCCAGCACCCCAGCGGGAGTGGGGTATGGCTACACCTTC. Translation gives CASTPAGVGYGYTF.

This clonotype was recorded only once. V and J are TRBV18 and TRBJ2-1; 7 bases are a match to TRBD2. Per germline, CDR1 KGHSH and CDR2 LQKENI. V trimming: 3 bases; J trimming: 8 bases; junction bases outside the gene matches: 10. The CDR3 sequence is 15 residues long. The DNA for the CDR3 is TGTGCCAGCTCACCCGGACTAGGAACGGGCGATGAGCAGTTCTTC. It specifies CASSPGLGTGDEQFF.

This clonotype has a handful of counts. The rearrangement uses TRBV6-2 or TRBV6-3 and TRBJ1-2; D gene ambiguous. Looked up from germline, CDR1 is MNHEY and CDR2 is SVGEGT. The CDR3 consists of 14 residues. Trimming stripped 0 bases from V and 8 bases from J, with 13 bases between. In DNA form, the CDR3 reads TGTGCCAGCAGTTACTCCCGGGGATTGCGGGGCTACACCTTC. As protein: CASSYSRGLRGYTF.

A few counts support this clonotype. The chain combines TRBV20-1 with TRBJ2-7, with 10 bases matching TRBD2. The CDR3 extends over 15 amino acids. V shed 5 bases, J shed 3 bases, and the junction held 10 bases outside the gene matches. Germline values: CDR1 DFQATT, CDR2 SNEGSKA (reference sequence). The CDR3 DNA sequence: TGCAGTGCTGAAACTAGCGGGGTGGGCATCTACGAGCAGTACTTC. Amino acid sequence: CSAETSGVGIYEQYF.

The chain carries TRBV4-2 and TRBJ2-1, with TRBD2 matching 7 bases. The CDR3 runs to 16 residues. Germline V CDR1 and CDR2: LGHNA, YNFKEQ. J gave up 4 bases and V 2 bases, and 8 bases lay outside the gene matches. CDR3 region: CASSQTPGLLYNEQFF. In nucleotides, the CDR3 is TGTGCCAGCAGCCAAACCCCGGGACTACTATACAATGAGCAGTTCTTC.

This clonotype was recorded only once. The CDR3 region is CASSDVGPGAGELFF. For the CDR3, the DNA is TGTGCCAGCAGCGACGTGGGGCCGGGGGCCGGGGAGCTGTTTTTT. The genes are TRBV9 and TRBJ2-2; D perhaps matches TRBD2 (6 bases). CDR1 and CDR2 from the germline V gene are SGDLS and YYNGEE. Deletions cut 3 bases from V and 6 bases from J, with 15 bases between. CDR3 length: 15 residues.

This clonotype has at least ten counts. The V call is TRBV5-1, the J call TRBJ2-2; D is ambiguous. CDR1 is SGHRS, CDR2 YFSETQ, per germline. V lost 2 bases to trimming and J lost 6 bases, with 8 bases between them. The CDR3 has 13 amino acids. CDR3 DNA sequence: TGCGCCAGCAGCTTCATCCTCGCCGGGGAGCTGTTTTTT. Translation gives CASSFILAGELFF.

This clonotype was found a few times. This chain links TRBV6-5 with TRBJ1-2; 11 nucleotides line up with TRBD1. CDR1 is MNHEY, CDR2 SVGAGI, per germline. The CDR3 runs 17 residues. V trimming: 3 bases; J trimming: 8 bases; junction bases outside the gene matches: 14. The CDR3 bases are TGTGCCAGCAGTTATGGGACCGGGACAGGGGGAGGTTACGGCTACACCTTC. This gives the protein CASSYGTGTGGGYGYTF.

This rearrangement joins TRBV4-3 to TRBJ1-5, with unresolved D. CDR3 length: 15 amino acids. Trimming removed 1 base from V and 1 base from J, with 8 bases in between. Per the germline V gene, CDR1 is LGHNA and CDR2 is YSLEER. DNA for the CDR3: TGCGCCAGCAGCCAAGTGGTGCGGAGCAATCAGCCCCAGCATTTT. Its protein is CASSQVVRSNQPQHF.

This clonotype was seen a handful of times. The V and J genes are TRBV7-9 and TRBJ2-5; 7 nucleotides line up with TRBD2. Germline V gene sequence: CDR1 SEHNR, CDR2 FQNEAQ (reference sequence). Unmatched junction bases numbered 6, after V lost 7 bases and J lost 1 base. The CDR3 runs to 14 residues. In nucleotides, the CDR3 is TGTGCCAGCAAAATTGCTAGCGGCCAAGAGACCCAGTACTTC. It yields the protein CASKIASGQETQYF.

The chain employs TRBV5-1 and TRBJ2-1, with 12 bases fitting TRBD2. The CDR3 is 15 residues long. Looked up from germline, CDR1 is SGHRS and CDR2 is YFSETQ. V shed 4 bases, J shed 8 bases, and the junction held 7 bases outside the gene matches. CDR3: CASSDLAGGPDEQFF. In DNA, the CDR3 is TGCGCCAGCAGCGACCTAGCGGGAGGGCCTGATGAGCAGTTCTTC.

This clonotype was counted between two and nine times. This chain connects TRBV7-2 to TRBJ1-1; 7 bases map to TRBD1. Germline loops: CDR1 SGHTA, CDR2 FQGNSA. Trimming took 1 base from V and 4 from J; bases not matched to a gene: 6. The CDR3 contains 15 residues. CDR3 protein: CASSLGQGWGTEAFF. The CDR3, as DNA: TGTGCCAGCAGCTTAGGACAGGGATGGGGCACTGAAGCTTTCTTT.

The V and J genes are TRBV28 and TRBJ1-2; perhaps TRBD1 as D (6 bases). V was trimmed by 6 bases and J by 3 bases, leaving 11 bases between them. The CDR3 loop spans 13 amino acids. Germline CDR1 and CDR2: MDHEN and SYDVKM. The CDR3 spells CASRISGDYGYTF. The CDR3 nucleotides read TGTGCCAGCAGAATTTCAGGGGACTATGGCTACACCTTC.

The gene calls are TRBV6-1 and TRBJ1-1, with a possible D match to TRBD1 (6 bases). Germline values: CDR1 MNHNS, CDR2 SASEGT. V was shortened by 0 bases and J by 4 bases, with 15 bases between the two germline ends. This CDR3 has 16 amino acids. CDR3 amino acids: CASSEAGFRGSTEAFF. The CDR3 coding sequence is TGTGCCAGCAGTGAAGCGGGGTTCAGGGGAAGCACTGAAGCTTTCTTT.

The chain couples TRBV7-3 to TRBJ1-5; no definite D call. Trimming took off 5 bases at V and 3 bases at J, with 8 bases between the two ends. The CDR3 contains 13 residues. Germline-derived CDR1 and CDR2 are SGHTA and FQGTGA. The DNA for the CDR3 is TGTGCCAGCAGCATAGGCCCCAATCAGCCCCAGCATTTT. Its protein product is CASSIGPNQPQHF.

This chain uses TRBV5-1 with TRBJ2-5; D call uncertain. Trimming took 0 bases from V and 4 from J, leaving 13 bases between them. Germline assignment: CDR1 SGHRS and CDR2 YFSETQ. CDR3 length equals 15 residues. The CDR3 sequence is CASSLAPQRPETQYF. CDR3 nucleotides: TGCGCCAGCAGCTTGGCCCCGCAGAGACCAGAGACCCAGTACTTC.

The chain employs TRBV20-1 and TRBJ2-2; D is unresolved. With 6 bases removed from V and 4 bases from J, the gap between germline ends came to 9 bases. CDR3 size: 12 residues. In germline, CDR1 is DFQATT, CDR2 SNEGSKA (reference sequence). The CDR3 bases are TGCAGTGCATCCGGACCCACCGGGGAGCTGTTTTTT. Amino acid sequence: CSASGPTGELFF.

In its sample, this clonotype was seen a few times. The chain has TRBV12-5 and TRBJ2-3; D not resolved. Germline-derived CDR1 and CDR2 are LGHNT and FRNRAP. The CDR3 has 12 residues. Trimming took off 5 bases at V and 2 bases at J, with 5 bases between the two ends. The CDR3 spells CASGLDTDTQYF. The CDR3 DNA follows: TGTGCTAGTGGTCTAGACACAGATACGCAGTATTTT. Combining the CDR3 with reference TRBV12-5 and TRBJ2-3 gives the whole variable domain DARVTQTPRHKVTEMGQEVTMRCQPILGHNTVFWYRQTMMQGLELLAYFRNRAPLDDSGMPKDRFSAEMPDATLATLKIQPSEPRDSAVYFCASGLDTDTQYFGPGTRLTVL.

This clonotype came up many times. The CDR3 DNA follows: TGCAGCGTCCGGACAGGGGGGTCCGATCAGCCCCAGCATTTT. Its protein is CSVRTGGSDQPQHF. The chain links TRBV29-1 to TRBJ1-5; 10 bases fit TRBD1. The CDR3 runs to 14 residues. V lost 6 bases, J lost 5 bases, and 7 bases stayed unmatched. Germline assignment: CDR1 SQVTM and CDR2 ANQGSEA. The whole variable domain, filled in from reference TRBV29-1 and TRBJ1-5, reads SAVISQKPSRDICQRGTSLTIQCQVDSQVTMMFWYRQQPGQSLTLIATANQGSEATYESGFVIDKFPISRPNLTFSTLTVSNMSPEDSSIYLCSVRTGGSDQPQHFGDGTRLSIL.

In its sample, this clonotype was seen a few times. The chain is built from TRBV29-1 and TRBJ2-2, with TRBD2 matching 7 bases. With 7 bases clipped from V and 6 bases from J, the junction kept 2 bases outside the gene matches. The CDR3 runs 11 residues. Germline V gene sequence: CDR1 SQVTM, CDR2 ANQGSEA. The CDR3 DNA reads as TGCAGCGCCGCGGGGGCCGGGGAGCTGTTTTTT. It specifies CSAAGAGELFF.

About this clonotype itself: A much larger clone lies one base from this, so it may be a read error. J is TRBJ2-7 and V is TRBV7-7, with TRBD2 matching over 8 bases. The J call may be faulty, since TRBJ2-5 better matches the DNA end. Looked up from germline, CDR1 is SSHAT and CDR2 is FNYEAQ (reference sequence). The CDR3 sequence is 14 residues long. CDR3 nucleotides: TGTGCCAGCAGCATAGGACTAGCCCCAGAGACCCAGTACTTC. This translates into CASSIGLAPETQYF.

This clonotype has more than one count but fewer than ten. The chain combines TRBV6-2 or TRBV6-3 with TRBJ2-1; 8 nucleotides line up with TRBD2. V lost 6 bases and J lost 6; bases outside the gene matches: 7. The CDR3 sequence is 14 residues long. Germline loops: CDR1 MNHEY, CDR2 SVGEGT. In DNA, the CDR3 is TGTGCCAGCAGCGAGCGGGAGAGGGTCAATGAGCAGTTCTTC. Its protein product is CASSERERVNEQFF.

The CDR3 DNA reads as TGTGCCAGCAGCTTTATAGCGGGGAGGGAGCAGTACTTC. Encoded protein: CASSFIAGREQYF. The chain is built from TRBV7-8 and TRBJ2-5, with 8 bases identical to TRBD2. CDR1 is SGHVS, CDR2 FQNEAQ, per germline. There are 13 residues in the CDR3. J lost 11 bases, V lost 3 bases, and 8 bases had no gene match.

The chain uses TRBV6-5 and TRBJ2-2, with no clear D. Trimming removed 2 bases from V and 4 bases from J, with 8 bases in between. Germline assignment: CDR1 MNHEY and CDR2 SVGAGI. This CDR3 spans 14 amino acids. CDR3 bases: TGTGCCAGCAGTTACGGCCAGCCCACCGGGGAGCTGTTTTTT. Translation gives CASSYGQPTGELFF.

This clonotype came up a few times. This chain joins TRBV3-1 and TRBJ2-5; no firm D call. Germline values: CDR1 LGHDT, CDR2 YNNKEL (reference sequence). V was clipped by 8 bases and J by 5 bases, with 9 bases between them. This CDR3 is built from 11 residues. CDR3 nucleotides: TGTGCCAGCCAAGTGCTGGAGACCCAGTACTTC. Encoded protein: CASQVLETQYF.

The chain links TRBV10-3 to TRBJ1-1; the match to TRBD1 covers 7 bases. This CDR3 spans 14 amino acids. The V and J ends lost 6 bases and 5 bases, in that order; junction bases with no gene match: 9. From germline, CDR1 is ENHRY and CDR2 SYGVKD. CDR3 sequence: CAIRPGTDGTEAFF. CDR3 DNA sequence: TGTGCCATCAGGCCCGGGACAGACGGGACTGAAGCTTTCTTT.

In its sample, this clonotype was seen a few times. The CDR3 protein is CASTPKEAGANNEQFF. The CDR3 DNA reads as TGTGCCAGCACCCCGAAAGAGGCGGGGGCGAACAATGAGCAGTTCTTC. The V call is TRBV7-9, the J call TRBJ2-1; TRBD2 might be the D (7 bases). V gave up 7 bases and J gave up 5 bases, with 21 bases separating them. Germline lookup yields CDR1 SEHNR and CDR2 FQNEAQ (reference sequence). This CDR3 spans 16 amino acids. Looking up the rest from reference TRBV7-9 and TRBJ2-1 gives the full variable domain: DTGVSQNPRHKITKRGQNVTFRCDPISEHNRLYWYRQTLGQGPEFLTYFQNEAQLEKSRLLSDRFSAERPKGSFSTLEIQRTEQGDSAMYLCASTPKEAGANNEQFFGPGTRLTVL.

This sequence joins TRBV11-2 and TRBJ1-1; D uncertain. The germline V and J ends were trimmed by 5 bases and 8 bases, with 15 bases remaining between them. The CDR3 runs 13 residues. Germline CDR1 is SGHAT and CDR2 is FQNNGV. The CDR3 nucleotides are TGTGCCAGCAGCCCCGGGAGGGCGGCCGAAGCTTTCTTT. It is translated as CASSPGRAAEAFF.

Turning to this clonotype: A read error may account for a junction end that differs from germline. The V gene is TRBV6-2 or TRBV6-3, the J gene TRBJ1-1, with D possibly TRBD1 on 5 matching bases. The CDR3 is made up of 17 amino acids. The germline CDR1 and CDR2 sequences are MNHEY and SVGEGT. The CDR3: CASSYSSVGASGTAAFF. The CDR3 DNA follows: TGTGCCAGCAGTTACTCGTCGGTCGGGGCGTCAGGCACTGCAGCTTTCTTT.

The chain uses TRBV7-2 and TRBJ1-1, with 7 bases that match TRBD1. Losses at the gene ends were 3 bases for V and 0 bases for J; bases not matched to a gene: 4. The CDR3 runs to 15 residues. Germline CDR1 SGHTA, CDR2 FQGNSA. In DNA form, the CDR3 reads TGTGCCAGCAGCTTTCAGGGGGAGGTGAACACTGAAGCTTTCTTT. Its translation: CASSFQGEVNTEAFF.

This clonotype was counted once. The chain uses TRBV20-1 and TRBJ2-5; D call uncertain. Judging by the DNA end, TRBJ2-1 fits better; the J call may be wrong. The CDR3 is 12 residues long. Germline CDR1 reads DFQATT; CDR2 reads SNEGSKA (reference sequence). The CDR3 region is CSARARIHEQFF. Written as DNA, the CDR3 is TGCAGTGCTAGAGCCAGAATCCATGAGCAGTTCTTC.